The rows below give T cell receptor beta chains drawn from one sample of a study of T cells expressing NK-cell markers. TCRdb re-called the 5' RACE reads and gives one entry per CDR3 protein, without DNA. The table for this sample gives 150,000 or so distinct CDR3 sequences. Sequencing was performed on blood T cells: a sorted CD56 or NKG2C T cell subset, CD4+ or CD8+ T cells, or bulk PBMC T cells (not recorded which). These receptors were collected from a woman between 18 and 70 years old in good health. Both conserved end residues are part of each CDR3. Fields, in order: J gene, V gene, CDR3 protein.

>TRBJ1-1|TRBV12-3/TRBV12-4
CASSSGDWNTEAFF
>TRBJ2-7|TRBV30
CAWSGSGVYEQYF
>TRBJ1-5|TRBV12-3/TRBV12-4
CASSFGGVNQPQHF
>TRBJ2-1|TRBV30
CAWSNWGEQFF
>TRBJ2-3|TRBV6-2/TRBV6-3
CASSYGEYLAERTDTQYF
>TRBJ2-7|TRBV28
CASGPSGPYEQYF
>TRBJ2-7|TRBV9
CASSVGGTSSYEQYF
>TRBJ2-2|TRBV6-2/TRBV6-3
CASSYRVPGTSSRGRYRGELFF
>TRBJ1-5|TRBV4-1
CASSQEGLNNQPQHF
>TRBJ2-3|TRBV5-1
CASIEKGTQDTQYF
>TRBJ2-5|TRBV29-1
CSARDSGGETQYF
>TRBJ2-7|TRBV6-2/TRBV6-3
CASSGTVYEQYF
>TRBJ2-7|TRBV20-1
CSASWDKTYEQYF
>TRBJ2-1|TRBV5-5
CASSFRTENEQFF
>TRBJ1-3|TRBV7-3
CASSVAGRGVGNTIYF
>TRBJ2-7|TRBV4-1
CASSRLTGTSGPYEQYF
>TRBJ1-6|TRBV7-3
CASSQGQRNSPLHF
>TRBJ1-2|TRBV4-2
CASSQDRAAYGYTF
>TRBJ2-1|TRBV5-4
CASSLDGLAGGPNEQFF
>TRBJ2-7|TRBV10-3
CAIKGQDYEQYF
>TRBJ1-2|TRBV5-1
CASSLVQGLPYTF
>TRBJ2-2|TRBV6-1
CASRSGSSHGELFF
>TRBJ2-2|TRBV5-5
CASSFPRGSRTGELFF
>TRBJ2-3|TRBV11-2
CASSLTRTGVVTQYF
>TRBJ1-5|TRBV10-3
CAISEKGHSNQPQHF
>TRBJ2-3|TRBV18
CASSLSREHPTDTQYF
>TRBJ2-1|TRBV29-1
CSGSSGGVNEQFF